This TCR beta chain was retrieved from a study of blood T cell repertoires in COVID-19. Study summary: In each case, the material was cDNA or gDNA derived from T cells, B-cell-depleted T cells, or PBMCs.

Germline V lookup: CDR1 SGHTA, CDR2 FQGNSA. The CDR3 is 16 amino acids. Between the trimmed V and J ends, which lost 0 bases and 7 bases, there was a span of 16 bases. This table comes from immunoSEQ multiplex PCR, and its TCRdb copy is limited to in-frame clones, with some not included. The sample shows 250,000 or so clones, about 83% of them seen only once. Participants' own reports of clinical history determined their cohort assignment. Exposed study participants had met a COVID-19 case within 2 weeks before entry. This rearrangement joins TRBV7-2 to TRBJ2-1, with D perhaps matching TRBD2 (6 bases). The sequenced material came from PBMCs or T cells enriched from blood (not recorded which). The sequence came from a woman in her 40s who had been exposed to COVID-19. For the CDR3, the DNA is TGTGCCAGCAGCTTAGCGATAAGCTATGGAGGGAATGAGCAGTTCTTC. It yields the protein CASSLAISYGGNEQFF.